Listed here are 24 T cell receptor beta chains from one sample, sequenced in a study of T cell changes during pregnancy in multiple sclerosis. TCRdb's table, derived via immunoSEQ multiplex PCR, lists solely in-frame clones and lacks some. The sample lists 55,000 to 70,000 clones, roughly nine tenths seen once, with roughly 2.6% in the top ten. The specimen was peripheral blood, collected in the first trimester of pregnancy. The receptors were sampled from a female donor with multiple sclerosis, enrolled in a pregnancy study.

This clone was seen many times. The rearrangement links TRBV4-2 to TRBJ2-1; TRBD2 aligns across 15 bases. V shed 2 bases and J 7 bases; nucleotides not matched to a gene: 12. Germline loops: CDR1 LGHNA, CDR2 YNFKEQ. CDR3 length equals 19 residues. CDR3 sequence reads: CASSQTPPGLAGGPNEQFF. The CDR3 bases are TGTGCCAGCAGCCAAACCCCCCCCGGACTAGCGGGAGGGCCAAATGAGCAGTTCTTC.

This rearrangement joins TRBV19 to TRBJ2-2; no clear D gene. V was clipped by 4 bases and J by 5 bases, with 8 bases between them. Germline assignment: CDR1 LNHDA and CDR2 SQIVND (reference sequence). This CDR3 has 13 amino acids. CDR3 in amino acids: CASSNPDTGELFF. The CDR3 DNA is TGTGCCAGTAGTAACCCAGATACCGGGGAGCTGTTTTTT.

This clone was seen a handful of times. This chain links TRBV29-1 with TRBJ1-1; a weak D match, TRBD1 (5 bases). The CDR3 is 14 amino acids. Germline assignment: CDR1 SQVTM and CDR2 ANQGSEA. V was shortened by 7 bases and J by 0 bases, with 15 bases between the two germline ends. The CDR3 spells CSDGVGGLNTEAFF. DNA for the CDR3: TGCAGCGATGGTGTGGGGGGACTGAACACTGAAGCTTTCTTT.

The genes are TRBV5-1 and TRBJ2-1; a weak D match, TRBD2 (6 bases). The CDR3 runs 16 residues. Germline CDR1 reads SGHRS; CDR2 reads YFSETQ. V gave up 4 bases and J gave up 6 bases, with 20 bases separating them. The CDR3 sequence is CASSTSPGVRGNEQFF. The DNA of the CDR3 is TGCGCCAGCAGCACCTCACCGGGAGTGAGGGGCAATGAGCAGTTCTTC. The whole variable domain, remainder taken from reference TRBV5-1 and TRBJ2-1, is KAGVTQTPRYLIKTRGQQVTLSCSPISGHRSVSWYQQTPGQGLQFLFEYFSETQRNKGNFPGRFSGRQFSNSRSEMNVSTLELGDSALYLCASSTSPGVRGNEQFFGPGTRLTVL.

The CDR3 protein is CASSVGLSREGGGNTIYF. The CDR3 DNA is TGTGCCAGCAGCGTAGGGCTTTCAAGGGAGGGAGGAGGAAACACCATATATTTT. This chain connects TRBV9 to TRBJ1-3; D unclear. Between the trimmed V and J ends, which lost 0 bases and 4 bases, there was a span of 20 bases. The CDR3 is 18 amino acids. In germline, CDR1 is SGDLS, CDR2 YYNGEE.

The chain combines TRBV30 with TRBJ1-5, with D uncertain. The V end was cut by 3 bases, the J end by 1 base, with 13 bases between. The CDR3 sequence is 15 residues long. Germline values: CDR1 GTSNPN, CDR2 SVGIG (reference sequence). The CDR3 loop is CAWRTKVASNQPQHF. CDR3 sequence (DNA): TGTGCCTGGAGAACCAAGGTAGCAAGCAATCAGCCCCAGCATTTT.

V usage is TRBV11-3 and J usage is TRBJ1-1; D not resolved. CDR1 and CDR2 from the germline V gene are SGHNT and YENEEA. There are 15 residues in the CDR3. V dropped 0 bases and J dropped 5 bases, with 13 bases sitting between them. The CDR3 spells CASSLDGSGRTEAFF. Here the CDR3 DNA reads TGTGCCAGCAGCTTAGATGGGAGTGGGCGGACTGAAGCTTTCTTT.

CDR3 region: CSVVSPPRNTEAFF. DNA of the CDR3: TGCAGCGTTGTGTCCCCGCCCAGGAACACTGAAGCTTTCTTT. The rearrangement uses TRBV29-1 and TRBJ1-1; no definite D call. From germline, CDR1 is SQVTM and CDR2 ANQGSEA. V lost 4 bases to trimming and J lost 1 base, with 13 bases between them. The CDR3 spans 14 residues.

The chain employs TRBV7-9 and TRBJ1-4; TRBD1 aligns across 11 bases. The CDR3 is 14 residues long. Trimming removed 5 bases from V and 7 bases from J; junction bases left unmatched: 3. Germline loops: CDR1 SEHNR, CDR2 FQNEAQ (reference sequence). In nucleotides, the CDR3 is TGTGCCAGCAGCCAAGGGACAGGGGGTGAAAAACTGTTTTTT. Translation: CASSQGTGGEKLFF.

This clone was seen only a few times. The chain couples TRBV28 to TRBJ1-2; D is perhaps TRBD1 (6 bases). V was trimmed by 6 bases and J by 4 bases, leaving 12 bases between them. The CDR3 runs 13 residues. Germline CDR1 reads MDHEN; CDR2 reads SYDVKM. The CDR3 is CASRDTGTYGYTF. The CDR3, as DNA: TGTGCCAGCAGGGATACAGGGACCTATGGCTACACCTTC.

This clone has just one count. The chain is built from TRBV19 and TRBJ1-3, with 7 bases matching TRBD1. V trimming: 4 bases; J trimming: 0 bases; junction bases outside the gene matches: 6. The V gene's germline CDR1 is LNHDA and CDR2 SQIVND (reference sequence). CDR3 length: 16 residues. Written as DNA, the CDR3 is TGTGCCAGTAGTAAGGTTGGGGACAGCTCTGGAAACACCATATATTTT. Translating gives CASSKVGDSSGNTIYF.

This clone came up once. The rearrangement links TRBV10-3 to TRBJ2-7; D possibly corresponds to TRBD1 (5 bases). V lost 6 bases and J lost 4, with 13 bases in between. The CDR3 covers 13 residues. The germline V gene has CDR1 ENHRY and CDR2 SYGVKD. In DNA, the CDR3 is TGTGCCATCAGCGTCGGGCAGGGTTACGAGCAGTACTTC. Translated, it gives CAISVGQGYEQYF.

The chain uses TRBV30 and TRBJ2-7; 9 bases line up with TRBD2. Germline values: CDR1 GTSNPN, CDR2 SVGIG (reference sequence). The V and J ends lost 0 bases and 5 bases, in that order; junction bases with no gene match: 14. The CDR3 is made up of 17 amino acids. The CDR3 nucleotides are TGTGCCTGGAGTGTAATAGCGGGAGTAATTAGCATCAACGAGCAGTACTTC. This gives the protein CAWSVIAGVISINEQYF.

V usage is TRBV7-9 and J usage is TRBJ2-2; 10 bases are shared with TRBD1. V lost 5 bases to trimming and J lost 3 bases; unmatched junction nucleotides: 3. The germline gives CDR1 SEHNR, CDR2 FQNEAQ (reference sequence). The CDR3 covers 15 residues. The CDR3 nucleotides read TGTGCCAGCAGCCCGGGACAGGGGTACACCGGGGAGCTGTTTTTT. Its translation: CASSPGQGYTGELFF.

CDR3 amino acids: CSAMTGYGYTF. DNA for the CDR3: TGCAGTGCAATGACAGGGTACGGCTACACCTTC. This chain links TRBV20-1 with TRBJ1-2; 7 nucleotides align to TRBD1. V shed 6 bases, J shed 8 bases, and the junction held 6 bases outside the gene matches. The CDR3 is 11 residues long. The germline CDR1 and CDR2 sequences are DFQATT and SNEGSKA (reference sequence).

V usage is TRBV6-6 and J usage is TRBJ1-2, with TRBD1 identical over 8 bases. The CDR3 loop spans 16 amino acids. Germline loops: CDR1 MNHNY, CDR2 SVGAGI (reference sequence). J lost 2 bases, V lost 1 base, and 6 bases had no gene match. CDR3 sequence reads: CASSYYRDRRNYGYTF. The CDR3 DNA reads as TGTGCCAGCAGTTACTACCGGGACAGGAGAAACTATGGCTACACCTTC.

The genes are TRBV7-2 and TRBJ2-1; 11 bases are a match to TRBD2. Germline V gene sequence: CDR1 SGHTA, CDR2 FQGNSA. J gave up 5 bases and V 5 bases, and 8 bases lay outside the gene matches. This CDR3 has 16 residues. CDR3 nucleotides: TGTGCCAGCAGCCTTATCTGGGGACTAGCGGACAATGAGCAGTTCTTC. Its protein is CASSLIWGLADNEQFF.

The chain employs TRBV28 and TRBJ1-5; no reliable D call. The CDR3 is 17 amino acids. CDR1 MDHEN and CDR2 SYDVKM come from the germline V gene. V was trimmed by 5 bases and J by 13 bases, leaving 30 bases between them. The CDR3 DNA reads TGTGCCAGCAGTGTTCATATAGCAGACCGATCATGGGTGGCTCAGCATTTT. As protein: CASSVHIADRSWVAQHF.

J is TRBJ1-1 and V is TRBV19; TRBD1 matches 12 bases. The J segment lost 10 bases and the V segment lost 5 bases, leaving 14 bases of the junction unmatched. The germline CDR1 and CDR2 sequences are LNHDA and SQIVND (reference sequence). The CDR3 length is 16 residues. This CDR3 is CASSSGTGGVSPVAFF. The DNA for the CDR3 is TGTGCCAGTAGTTCCGGGACAGGGGGCGTCTCACCAGTAGCTTTCTTT.

The chain uses TRBV21-1 and TRBJ2-1; TRBD2 is taken as the D call from the table, unchecked against the DNA. TRBV21-1 counts as a pseudogene. This CDR3 has 16 residues. The CDR3 DNA reads TGTGCCAGCACTCCGATTAACCCTAACCGGGGAAATGAGCAGTTCTTC. Protein product: CASTPINPNRGNEQFF.

In this sample, this clone turned up once. The chain couples TRBV6-5 to TRBJ2-2; 11 bases match TRBD2. The germline gives CDR1 MNHEY, CDR2 SVGAGI. J was trimmed by 6 bases and V by 5 bases; bases with no gene match: 2. CDR3 length: 14 residues. The DNA for the CDR3 is TGTGCCAGCAGTCTAGCGGGAGGAGCCGGGGAGCTGTTTTTT. Amino acid sequence: CASSLAGGAGELFF.

This clone is a singleton in its sample. V gene TRBV7-9 combines with J gene TRBJ1-5; possible D gene TRBD1, 5 bases. V shed 5 bases and J shed 10 bases, with 12 bases lying between them. CDR1 is SEHNR, CDR2 FQNEAQ, per germline (reference sequence). The CDR3 is 12 residues long. CDR3 nucleotides: TGTGCCAGCAGCCGATTAGACAGTCCCCAGCATTTT. Translated, it gives CASSRLDSPQHF.

The chain recombines TRBV9 with TRBJ2-1, with D unclear. Trimming took off 0 bases at V and 8 bases at J, with 9 bases between the two ends. CDR1 and CDR2 from the germline V gene are SGDLS and YYNGEE. The CDR3 covers 13 residues. The DNA for the CDR3 is TGTGCCAGCAGCGTAGAATCGGGTGATGAGCAGTTCTTC. It is translated as CASSVESGDEQFF.

This sequence joins TRBV27 and TRBJ2-7, with D possibly TRBD1 on 5 matching bases. The germline gives CDR1 MNHEY, CDR2 SMNVEV (reference sequence). V dropped 4 bases and J dropped 1 base, with 17 bases sitting between them. This CDR3 is 16 amino acids long. DNA of the CDR3: TGTGCCAGCAGTTCCCCTGGGGCAGGTACATCCTACGAGCAGTACTTC. Translated: CASSSPGAGTSYEQYF.